Presented here are 11 T cell receptor beta chains from one specimen sequenced in a study of cytomegalovirus exposure and HLA in healthy donors. PCR primers comprised 60 Vbeta and 13 Jbeta primers. Method: immunoSEQ multiplex PCR; TCRdb's copy keeps in-frame clones and lacks some. This repertoire shows tens of thousands of clones, roughly 85% found once; its top ten account for just over 3%. Sequences were obtained from PBMCs. These receptors came from a woman aged 18-35 years in good health and CMV-seronegative.

This chain connects TRBV19 to TRBJ1-4; TRBD1 agrees at 9 bases. The CDR3 spans 14 residues. V shed 6 bases, J shed 7 bases, and the junction held 6 bases outside the gene matches. Germline CDR1 LNHDA, CDR2 SQIVND (reference sequence). The CDR3 region is CASRDRGIGEKLFF. CDR3 nucleotides: TGTGCCAGTAGAGACAGGGGGATTGGTGAAAAACTGTTTTTT.

CDR3 loop: CASSHEGYGYTF. Here the CDR3 DNA reads TGTGCCAGTAGTCACGAGGGCTATGGCTACACCTTC. The J gene is TRBJ1-2, the V gene TRBV19; D not resolved. V lost 5 bases, J lost 4 bases, and 8 bases lay in between. The V gene's germline CDR1 is LNHDA and CDR2 SQIVND (reference sequence). This CDR3 is 12 amino acids long.

This chain uses TRBV6-4 with TRBJ2-3; 9 nucleotides line up with TRBD2. The CDR3 covers 14 residues. J lost 1 base, V lost 4 bases, and 0 bases had no gene match. CDR1 is MRHNA, CDR2 SNTAGT, per germline. CDR3 loop: CASSGTSGTDTQYF. For the CDR3, the DNA is TGTGCCAGCAGTGGGACTAGCGGCACAGATACGCAGTATTTT.

In its sample, this clone was seen once. The CDR3 coding sequence is TGTGCCAGCAGCAAAGGGGGGTTTTTGGGGGACTCGGGCTCCTACGAGCAGTACTTC. This translates into CASSKGGFLGDSGSYEQYF. This chain uses TRBV21-1 with TRBJ2-7; the table gives TRBD2 as D, unverified against the DNA. TRBV21-1 is tagged as a pseudogene. The CDR3 loop spans 19 amino acids.

The rearrangement uses TRBV6-4 and TRBJ1-6; 9 bases map to TRBD1. The ends lost 5 bases at V and 7 bases at J; junction bases unmatched: 3. The CDR3 totals 14 residues. Germline CDR1 MRHNA, CDR2 SNTAGT. The CDR3 protein is CASSRDRENSPLHF. The CDR3 bases are TGTGCCAGCAGTCGGGACAGGGAAAATTCACCCCTCCACTTT.

CDR3 bases: TGCAGCGTCGGCACGACAGGTGGAAACACCATATATTTT. Amino acids: CSVGTTGGNTIYF. This chain uses TRBV29-1 with TRBJ1-3, with a weak D call TRBD1 (6 bases). V gave up 6 bases and J gave up 3 bases, with 12 bases separating them. Looked up from germline, CDR1 is SQVTM and CDR2 is ANQGSEA. The CDR3 is 13 amino acids.

The table lists this clone with a few counts. This sequence joins TRBV6-5 and TRBJ1-2; 10 nucleotides line up with TRBD1. The germline gives CDR1 MNHEY, CDR2 SVGAGI. CDR3 length: 15 residues. Germline trimming cut 0 bases from V and 8 bases from J; bases unmatched to any gene: 6. CDR3 sequence: CASSYSPDRGGGYTF. CDR3 bases: TGTGCCAGCAGTTACTCCCCGGACAGGGGGGGCGGCTACACCTTC.

This chain uses TRBV28 with TRBJ2-2; 7 bases map to TRBD2. This CDR3 has 15 amino acids. The V gene end was trimmed by 7 bases and the J gene end by 4 bases; junction bases not matched to a gene: 9. Germline V gives CDR1 MDHEN, CDR2 SYDVKM. CDR3 sequence reads: CASTGGLGVTGELFF. The CDR3 region has the DNA TGTGCCAGCACCGGCGGACTAGGTGTCACCGGGGAGCTGTTTTTT.

This chain links TRBV11-2 with TRBJ2-7, with D perhaps matching TRBD2 (5 bases). Germline values: CDR1 SGHAT, CDR2 FQNNGV. V lost 5 bases and J 8 bases, leaving 19 bases between the germline ends. The CDR3 is made up of 14 amino acids. DNA for the CDR3: TGTGCCAGCAGCCTCGGGAACCCAACCGGCCAGCAGTACTTC. It specifies CASSLGNPTGQQYF. Combining the CDR3 with reference TRBV11-2 and TRBJ2-7 gives the whole variable domain EAGVAQSPRYKIIEKRQSVAFWCNPISGHATLYWYQQILGQGPKLLIQFQNNGVVDDSQLPKDRFSAERLKGVDSTLKIQPAKLEDSAVYLCASSLGNPTGQQYFGPGTRLTVT.

The rearrangement joins TRBV30 to TRBJ1-2, with 12 bases fitting TRBD1. Looked up from germline, CDR1 is GTSNPN and CDR2 is SVGIG (reference sequence). V shed 3 bases and J 5 bases; nucleotides not matched to a gene: 16. This CDR3 contains 18 residues. The CDR3 DNA sequence: TGTGCCTGGAGCCCCTTTCGGGACAGGGGGCGCGTGGGGTATGGCTACACCTTC. Protein: CAWSPFRDRGRVGYGYTF.

The J gene is TRBJ2-5, the V gene TRBV4-2; 7 bases fit TRBD1. TRBJ2-7 matches the DNA end more closely, so the J call is doubtful. Germline assignment: CDR1 LGHNA and CDR2 YNFKEQ. The CDR3 is 15 residues long. CDR3 loop: CASSQVGTAGYEQYF. Written as DNA, the CDR3 is TGTGCCAGCAGCCAAGTAGGGACAGCCGGCTACGAGCAGTACTTC.